This T cell receptor beta chain stems from a study of shared clonotypes between healthy human individuals. Study-wide background: Three plates were used per donor for CD4 naive, three for CD4 memory, two for CD8 naive and one for CD8 memory. General study points: An expected dependence of interdonor clonotype sharing on sequencing depth was noted. Naive CD4 clonotypes overlapped across several donors at around 5%.

With regard to this clone: Its antigen is not known.

Libraries were prepared by immunoSEQ multiplex PCR; TCRdb keeps only in-frame clonotypes and omits some of them. The sample lists 1,500,000 or so clones, around 97% occurring once. The sequence derives from a man between 25 and 39 years old in good health. The sequenced material came from naive CD4+ T cells sorted from blood. As for subset: CD45RA+ positively selected.

The CDR3 bases are TGTGCCAGCAGCTTCATAACTAGCGGGAGAGGCCAAGAGACCCAGTACTTC. This gives the protein CASSFITSGRGQETQYF. The rearrangement joins TRBV7-8 to TRBJ2-5; 11 bases align to TRBD2. With 3 bases clipped from V and 1 base from J, the junction kept 7 bases outside the gene matches. Germline values: CDR1 SGHVS, CDR2 FQNEAQ. The CDR3 is made up of 17 amino acids.